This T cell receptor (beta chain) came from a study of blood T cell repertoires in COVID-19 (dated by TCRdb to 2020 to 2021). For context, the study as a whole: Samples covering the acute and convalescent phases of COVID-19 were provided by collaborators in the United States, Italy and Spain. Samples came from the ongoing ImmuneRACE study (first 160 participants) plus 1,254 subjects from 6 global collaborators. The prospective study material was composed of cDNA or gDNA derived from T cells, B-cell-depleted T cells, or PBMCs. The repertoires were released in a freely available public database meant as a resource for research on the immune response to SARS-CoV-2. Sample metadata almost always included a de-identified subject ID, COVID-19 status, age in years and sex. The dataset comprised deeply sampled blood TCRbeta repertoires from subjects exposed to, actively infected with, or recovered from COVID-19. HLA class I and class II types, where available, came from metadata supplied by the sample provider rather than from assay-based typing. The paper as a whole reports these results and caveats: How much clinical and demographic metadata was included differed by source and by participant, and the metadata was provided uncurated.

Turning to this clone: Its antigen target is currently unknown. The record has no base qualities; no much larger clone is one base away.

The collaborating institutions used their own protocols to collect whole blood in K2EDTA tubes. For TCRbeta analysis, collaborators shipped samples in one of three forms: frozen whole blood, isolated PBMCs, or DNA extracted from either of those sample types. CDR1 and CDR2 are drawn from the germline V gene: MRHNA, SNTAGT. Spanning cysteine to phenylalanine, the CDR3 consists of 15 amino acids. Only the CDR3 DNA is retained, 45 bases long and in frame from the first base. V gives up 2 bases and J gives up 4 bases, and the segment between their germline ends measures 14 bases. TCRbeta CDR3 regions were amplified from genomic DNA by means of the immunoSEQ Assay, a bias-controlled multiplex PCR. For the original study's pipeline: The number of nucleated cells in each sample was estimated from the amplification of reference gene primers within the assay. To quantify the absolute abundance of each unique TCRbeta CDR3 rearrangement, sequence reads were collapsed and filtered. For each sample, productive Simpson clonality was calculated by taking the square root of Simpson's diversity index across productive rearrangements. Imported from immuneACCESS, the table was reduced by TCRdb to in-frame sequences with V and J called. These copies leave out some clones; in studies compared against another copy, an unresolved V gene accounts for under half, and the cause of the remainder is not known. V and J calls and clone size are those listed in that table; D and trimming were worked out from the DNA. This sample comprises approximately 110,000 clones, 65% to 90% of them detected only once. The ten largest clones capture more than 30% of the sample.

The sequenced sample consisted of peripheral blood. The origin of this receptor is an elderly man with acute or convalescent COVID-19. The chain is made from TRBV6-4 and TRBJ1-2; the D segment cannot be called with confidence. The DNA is TGTGCCAGCAGTGACACACCGGGAAGCTTCTATGGCTACACCTTC. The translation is CASSDTPGSFYGYTF.